Below, one T cell receptor beta chain is given with its context. Its antigen specificity is not known. No quality values exist for individual bases; no much larger clone is one base distant. This entry belongs to a study of blood T cell repertoires in COVID-19 (dated by TCRdb to 2018 to 2021). With regard to the full study: Collaborator samples came from the United States, Italy and Spain and covered acute and convalescent phases of COVID-19. The prospective study material was composed of cDNA or gDNA derived from T cells, B-cell-depleted T cells, or PBMCs. Deeply sampled blood TCRbeta repertoires from subjects exposed to, actively infected with, or recovered from COVID-19 were included in the dataset. The repertoires were released in a freely available public database intended as a resource for research on the immune response to SARS-CoV-2. Samples were obtained from the ongoing ImmuneRACE study (first 160 participants) and from 1,000 to 1,500 subjects provided by 6 global collaborators. The sample metadata nearly always contained a de-identified subject ID, COVID-19 status, age in years and sex. Where available, HLA class I and class II types were taken from metadata supplied by the sample provider and were not determined by assay-based typing. General conclusions and limits of the study: The quantity of clinical and demographic metadata differed by source and by participant and was supplied without curation.

TCRbeta CDR3 regions were amplified from genomic DNA by means of the immunoSEQ Assay, a bias-controlled multiplex PCR. The original pipeline was this. The number of nucleated cells in each sample was estimated by amplification of reference gene primers within the assay. To quantify the absolute abundance of each unique TCRbeta CDR3 rearrangement, sequence reads were collapsed and filtered. For each sample, productive Simpson clonality was calculated as the square root of Simpson's diversity index over productive rearrangements. Sourced from immuneACCESS, this table was stored by TCRdb with only in-frame sequences that have V and J called. A share of the clones is absent; for the studies checked, an unresolved V gene accounts for under half, and the remainder has no known explanation. That table gives V, J and clone size, and the DNA gave D and trimming. This sample holds hundreds of thousands of clones; approximately 91% were observed only once. Clones ranked in the top ten supply about 6.5% of the sample.

The V end loses 2 bases and the J end loses 1 base, and a stretch of 8 bases separates them. CDR1 and CDR2 were assigned from the germline V gene as MNHNS and SASEGT. From the cysteine through the phenylalanine, the CDR3 covers 14 amino acids. The entry retains the CDR3 DNA only, 42 bases that are in frame from base 1. Another Seattle source contributed samples from volunteer blood donors who had recovered from COVID-19. Collaborating institutions collected whole blood in K2EDTA tubes following their own protocols. For TCRbeta analysis, collaborators shipped samples as frozen whole blood, isolated PBMCs, or DNA extracted from either of those sample types.

The TCR comes from a man in his sixties who had recovered from COVID-19. The material sequenced was peripheral blood. The chain couples TRBV6-1 to TRBJ1-1, and the D gene may be TRBD1, 6 bases matching. At the DNA level, the sequence is TGTGCCAGCAGTGAATGGGGGCGGAACACTGAAGCTTTCTTT. Protein translation: CASSEWGRNTEAFF.